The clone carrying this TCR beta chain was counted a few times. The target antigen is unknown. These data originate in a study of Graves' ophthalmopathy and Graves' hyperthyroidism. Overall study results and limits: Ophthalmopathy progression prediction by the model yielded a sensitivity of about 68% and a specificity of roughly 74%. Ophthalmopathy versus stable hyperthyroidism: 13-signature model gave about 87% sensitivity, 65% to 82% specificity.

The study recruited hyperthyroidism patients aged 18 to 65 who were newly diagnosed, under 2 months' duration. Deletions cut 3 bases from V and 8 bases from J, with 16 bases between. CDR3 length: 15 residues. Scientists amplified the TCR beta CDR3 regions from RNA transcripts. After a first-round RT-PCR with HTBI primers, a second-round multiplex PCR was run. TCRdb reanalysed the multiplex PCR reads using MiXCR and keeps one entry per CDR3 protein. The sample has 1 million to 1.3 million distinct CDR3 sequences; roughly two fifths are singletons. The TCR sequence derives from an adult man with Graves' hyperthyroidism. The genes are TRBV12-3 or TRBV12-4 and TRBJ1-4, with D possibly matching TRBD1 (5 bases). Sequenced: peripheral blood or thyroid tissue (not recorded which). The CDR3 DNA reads TGTGCCAGCAGTTTGGGTCAGGGTTCGAGGGAAAAACTGTTTTTT. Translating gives CASSLGQGSREKLFF.